This T cell receptor (beta chain) was documented in a study of blood T cell repertoires in COVID-19. Study at large: T cells, B-cell-depleted T cells, or PBMCs supplied cDNA or gDNA.

In the study's own analysis: Researchers report that nucleated cell counts were estimated from reference gene primer amplification. The data were produced by immunoSEQ multiplex PCR, yet TCRdb's version contains in-frame clones alone and is incomplete. V, J and clone size reflect that table, while D and trimming were determined from the DNA. Among some 150,000 clones listed, 70% to 90% were seen once. Germline V gene sequence: CDR1 DFQATT, CDR2 SNEGSKA (reference sequence). V dropped 4 bases and J dropped 5; count of bases not matched to a gene: 3. The length of the CDR3 is 12 residues. The TCR originated in a woman aged 50 to 60 with acute or convalescent COVID-19. The chain recombines TRBV20-1 with TRBJ1-2, with 8 bases lining up with TRBD1. Sequencing was performed on peripheral blood. CDR3 bases: TGCAGTGCTAATGACAGGGGATATGGCTACACCTTC. Protein: CSANDRGYGYTF.